The 4 T cell receptor beta chains below come from one sample, sequenced in a study of Graves' ophthalmopathy and Graves' hyperthyroidism. Amplified material comprised TCR beta CDR3 regions derived from RNA transcripts. RT-PCR was first run with HTBI primers, then multiplex PCR in a second round. From the multiplex PCR reads, TCRdb called clonotypes with MiXCR, one entry per CDR3 protein. The sample contains nearly 400,000 distinct CDR3 sequences, 15% to 20% of which appear only once. The sample consisted of peripheral blood. Source of these receptors: a woman aged 18 to 35 with Graves' ophthalmopathy.

This clonotype was seen more than once but under ten times. This chain uses TRBV24-1 with TRBJ2-5, with D uncertain. CDR3 length: 13 amino acids. The V gene lost 4 bases and the J gene lost 3 bases, with 8 bases spanning the gap. Germline V CDR1 and CDR2: KGHDR, SFDVKD. The CDR3 coding sequence is TGTGCCACCAGTGACTATCCCAAAGAGACCCAGTACTTC. Translating gives CATSDYPKETQYF.

This clonotype was detected ten times or more. V usage is TRBV5-1 and J usage is TRBJ2-5; tentatively, D is TRBD1 or TRBD2 (7 bases each). CDR3 length equals 17 residues. Trimming stripped 4 bases from V and 2 bases from J, with 21 bases between. Germline V gene lookup returns CDR1 SGHRS and CDR2 YFSETQ. CDR3 nucleotides: TGCGCCAGCAGCCCTCGACGGGGTCAGGGGGGGCAAGAGACCCAGTACTTC. Its protein product is CASSPRRGQGGQETQYF.

This clonotype was observed at least ten times. V gene TRBV7-3 combines with J gene TRBJ1-1, with D possibly matching TRBD1 (6 bases). Germline V lookup: CDR1 SGHTA, CDR2 FQGTGA. The V gene lost 1 base and the J gene lost 3 bases, with 12 bases spanning the gap. The CDR3 length is 15 residues. The CDR3 loop reads CASSLIGGQHTEAFF. CDR3 nucleotides: TGTGCCAGCAGCTTAATCGGGGGGCAGCACACTGAAGCTTTCTTT. Together with reference TRBV7-3 and TRBJ1-1, the CDR3 gives the full variable domain: GAGVSQTPSNKVTEKGKYVELRCDPISGHTALYWYRQSLGQGPEFLIYFQGTGAADDSGLPNDRFFAVRPEGSVSTLKIQRTERGDSAVYLCASSLIGGQHTEAFFGQGTRLTVV.

This clonotype was recorded at least ten times. This may stem from a read error, because a much larger clone lies one nucleotide away. The chain carries TRBV2 and TRBJ2-7, with D perhaps matching TRBD1 (6 bases). This CDR3 has 17 amino acids. Looked up from germline, CDR1 is SNHLY and CDR2 is FYNNEI. The DNA for the CDR3 is TGTGCCAGCAGTGTCCAACGCAGAGGACAGACCTCCTACGAGCGGTACTTC. Translation: CASSVQRRGQTSYERYF.